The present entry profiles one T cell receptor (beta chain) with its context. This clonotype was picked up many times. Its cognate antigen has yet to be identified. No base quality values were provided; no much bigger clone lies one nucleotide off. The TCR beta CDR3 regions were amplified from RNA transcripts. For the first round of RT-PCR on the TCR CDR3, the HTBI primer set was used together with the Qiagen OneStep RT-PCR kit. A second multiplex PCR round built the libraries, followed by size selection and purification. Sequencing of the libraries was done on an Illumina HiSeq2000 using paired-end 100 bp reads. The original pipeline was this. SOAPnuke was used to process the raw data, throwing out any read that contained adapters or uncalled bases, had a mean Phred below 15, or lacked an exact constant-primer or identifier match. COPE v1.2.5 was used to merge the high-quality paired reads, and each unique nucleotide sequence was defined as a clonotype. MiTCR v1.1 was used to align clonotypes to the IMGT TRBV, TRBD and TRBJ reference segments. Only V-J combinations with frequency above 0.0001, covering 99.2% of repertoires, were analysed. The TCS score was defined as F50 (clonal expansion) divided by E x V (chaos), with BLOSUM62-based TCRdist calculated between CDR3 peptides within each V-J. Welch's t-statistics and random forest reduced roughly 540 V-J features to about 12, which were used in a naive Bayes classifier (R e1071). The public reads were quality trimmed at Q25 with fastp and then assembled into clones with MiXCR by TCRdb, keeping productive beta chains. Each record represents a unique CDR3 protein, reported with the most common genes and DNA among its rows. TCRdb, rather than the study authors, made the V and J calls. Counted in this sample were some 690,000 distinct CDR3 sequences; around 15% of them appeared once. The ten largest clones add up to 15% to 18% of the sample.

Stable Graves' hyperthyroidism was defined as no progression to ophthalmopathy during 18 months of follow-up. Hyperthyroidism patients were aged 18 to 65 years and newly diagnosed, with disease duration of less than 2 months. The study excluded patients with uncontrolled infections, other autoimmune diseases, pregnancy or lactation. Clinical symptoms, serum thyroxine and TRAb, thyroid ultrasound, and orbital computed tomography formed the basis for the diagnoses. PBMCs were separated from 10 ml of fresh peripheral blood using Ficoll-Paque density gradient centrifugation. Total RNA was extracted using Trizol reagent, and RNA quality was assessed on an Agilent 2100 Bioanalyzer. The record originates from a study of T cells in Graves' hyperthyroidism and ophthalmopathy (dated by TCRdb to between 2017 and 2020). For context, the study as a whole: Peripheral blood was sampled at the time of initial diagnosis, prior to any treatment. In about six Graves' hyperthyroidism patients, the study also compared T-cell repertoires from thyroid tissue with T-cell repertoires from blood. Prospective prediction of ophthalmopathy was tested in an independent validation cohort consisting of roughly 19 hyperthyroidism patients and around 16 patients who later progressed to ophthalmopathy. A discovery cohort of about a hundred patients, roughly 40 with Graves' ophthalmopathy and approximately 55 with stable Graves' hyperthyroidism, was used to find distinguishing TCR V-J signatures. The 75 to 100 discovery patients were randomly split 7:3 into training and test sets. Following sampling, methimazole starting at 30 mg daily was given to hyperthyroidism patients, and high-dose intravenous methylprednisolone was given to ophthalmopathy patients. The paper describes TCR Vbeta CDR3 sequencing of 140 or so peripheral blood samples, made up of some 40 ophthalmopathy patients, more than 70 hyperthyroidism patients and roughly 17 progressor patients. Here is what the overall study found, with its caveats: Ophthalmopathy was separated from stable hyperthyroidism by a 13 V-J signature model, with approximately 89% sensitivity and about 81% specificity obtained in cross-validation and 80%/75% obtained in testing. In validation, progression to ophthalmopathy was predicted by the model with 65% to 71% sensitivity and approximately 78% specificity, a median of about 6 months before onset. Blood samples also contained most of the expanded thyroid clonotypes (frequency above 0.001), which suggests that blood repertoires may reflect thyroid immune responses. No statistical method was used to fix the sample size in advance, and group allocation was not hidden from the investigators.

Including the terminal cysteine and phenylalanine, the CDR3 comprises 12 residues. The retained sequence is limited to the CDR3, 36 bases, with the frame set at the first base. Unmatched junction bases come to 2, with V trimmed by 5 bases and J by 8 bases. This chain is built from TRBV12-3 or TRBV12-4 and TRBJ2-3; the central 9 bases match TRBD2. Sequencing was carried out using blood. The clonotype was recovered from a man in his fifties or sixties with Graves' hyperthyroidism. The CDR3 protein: CASSLSGGTQYF. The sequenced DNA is TGTGCCAGCAGTCTTAGCGGGGGTACGCAGTATTTT.